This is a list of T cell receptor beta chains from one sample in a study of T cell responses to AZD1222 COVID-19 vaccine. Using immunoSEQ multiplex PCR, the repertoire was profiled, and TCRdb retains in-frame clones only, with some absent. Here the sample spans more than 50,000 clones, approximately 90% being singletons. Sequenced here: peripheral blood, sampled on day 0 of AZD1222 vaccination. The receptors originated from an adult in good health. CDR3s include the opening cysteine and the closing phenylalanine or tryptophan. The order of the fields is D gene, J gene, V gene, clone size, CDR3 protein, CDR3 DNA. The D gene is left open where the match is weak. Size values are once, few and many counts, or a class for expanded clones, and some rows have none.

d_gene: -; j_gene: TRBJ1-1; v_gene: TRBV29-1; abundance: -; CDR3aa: CSVRGQGNTEAFF; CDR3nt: TGCAGCGTGCGAGGGCAGGGGAACACTGAAGCTTTCTTT
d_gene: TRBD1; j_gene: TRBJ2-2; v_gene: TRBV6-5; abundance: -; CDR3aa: CASRQTGVGIGELFF; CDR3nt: TGTGCCAGCAGGCAAACAGGGGTCGGCATCGGGGAGCTGTTTTTT
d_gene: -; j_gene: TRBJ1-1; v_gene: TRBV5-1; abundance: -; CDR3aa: CASSLSDVNTEAFF; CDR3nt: TGCGCCAGCAGCTTGAGTGACGTTAACACTGAAGCTTTCTTT
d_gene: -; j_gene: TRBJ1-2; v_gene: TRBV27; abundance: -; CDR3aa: CASSSFQGSGYGYTF; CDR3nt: TGTGCCAGCAGTTCATTTCAGGGCTCGGGCTATGGCTACACCTTC
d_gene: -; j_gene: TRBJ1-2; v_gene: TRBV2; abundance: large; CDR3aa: CASSDRMGGPPNYGYTF; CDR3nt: TGTGCCAGCAGTGACCGGATGGGGGGCCCTCCTAACTATGGCTACACCTTC
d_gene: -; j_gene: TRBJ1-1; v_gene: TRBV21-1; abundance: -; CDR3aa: CASSPGPGTGANTEAFF; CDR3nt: TGTGCCAGCAGCCCAGGCCCCGGGACAGGGGCAAACACTGAAGCTTTCTTT
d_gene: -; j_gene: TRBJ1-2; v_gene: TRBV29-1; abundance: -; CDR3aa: CSAVPDRGTGYTF; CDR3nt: TGCAGCGCCGTCCCGGACAGAGGGACTGGCTACACCTTC
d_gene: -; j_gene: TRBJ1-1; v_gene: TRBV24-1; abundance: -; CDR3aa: CATTEGGHTEAFF; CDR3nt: TGTGCCACCACCGAGGGGGGACACACTGAAGCTTTCTTT
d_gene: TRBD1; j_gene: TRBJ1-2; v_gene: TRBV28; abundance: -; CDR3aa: CASSSGQGFNGYTF; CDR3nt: TGTGCCAGCAGCTCCGGACAGGGGTTCAATGGCTACACCTTC
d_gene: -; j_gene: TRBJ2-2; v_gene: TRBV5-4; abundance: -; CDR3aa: CASSTQQASNTGELFF; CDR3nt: TGTGCCAGCAGCACCCAACAAGCTTCGAACACCGGGGAGCTGTTTTTT
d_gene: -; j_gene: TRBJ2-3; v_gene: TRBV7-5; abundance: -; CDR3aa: CARSLKGERPDTQYF; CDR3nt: TGTGCCAGAAGCTTAAAAGGGGAGCGACCAGATACGCAGTATTTT
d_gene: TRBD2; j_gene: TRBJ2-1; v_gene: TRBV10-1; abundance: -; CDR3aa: CASSAGGFPNEQFF; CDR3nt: TGCGCCAGCAGTGCGGGGGGGTTCCCCAATGAGCAGTTCTTC
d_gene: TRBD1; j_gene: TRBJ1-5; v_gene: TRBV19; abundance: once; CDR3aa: CASSPRRQGFDQPQHF; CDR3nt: TGTGCCAGTAGTCCCCGGAGACAGGGGTTCGATCAGCCCCAGCATTTT
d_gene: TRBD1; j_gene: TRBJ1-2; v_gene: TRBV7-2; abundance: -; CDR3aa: CASSLGTGAYGYTF; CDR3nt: TGTGCCAGCAGCTTGGGGACAGGGGCGTATGGCTACACCTTC
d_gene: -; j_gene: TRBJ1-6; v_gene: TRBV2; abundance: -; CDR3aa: CASTGATADSPLHF; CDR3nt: TGTGCCAGCACTGGGGCCACCGCGGATTCACCCCTCCACTTT
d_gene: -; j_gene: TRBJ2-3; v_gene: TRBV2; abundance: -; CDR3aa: CASSDARFTDTQYF; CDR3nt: TGTGCCAGCAGTGACGCCAGGTTCACAGATACGCAGTATTTT
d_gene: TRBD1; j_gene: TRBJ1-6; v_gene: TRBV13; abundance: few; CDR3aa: CASSLNGQGGSPLHF; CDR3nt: TGTGCCAGCAGCTTAAATGGACAGGGGGGCTCACCCCTCCACTTT
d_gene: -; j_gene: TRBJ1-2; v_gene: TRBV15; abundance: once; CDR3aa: CATSRDRGSYGYTF; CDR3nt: TGTGCCACCAGCAGAGATCGGGGGAGCTATGGCTACACCTTC
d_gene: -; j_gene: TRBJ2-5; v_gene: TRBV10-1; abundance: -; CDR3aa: CASSDVPQETQYF; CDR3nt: TGCGCCAGCAGTGATGTCCCGCAAGAGACCCAGTACTTC
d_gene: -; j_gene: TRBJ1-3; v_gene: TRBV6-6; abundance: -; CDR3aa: CASRGLLGGTIYF; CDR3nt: TGTGCCAGCAGGGGACTTTTGGGCGGCACCATATATTTT
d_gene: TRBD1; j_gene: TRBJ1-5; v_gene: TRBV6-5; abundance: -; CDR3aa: CASSSGQGGQPQHF; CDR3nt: TGTGCCAGCAGTTCCGGACAGGGAGGGCAGCCCCAGCATTTT
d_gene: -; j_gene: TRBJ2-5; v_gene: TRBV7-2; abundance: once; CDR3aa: CASSFNIQETQYF; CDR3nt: TGTGCCAGCAGCTTTAACATCCAAGAGACCCAGTACTTC
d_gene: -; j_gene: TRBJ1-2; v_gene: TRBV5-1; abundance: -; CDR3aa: CASSRTENNYGYTF; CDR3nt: TGCGCCAGCAGCCGGACAGAGAATAACTATGGCTACACCTTC
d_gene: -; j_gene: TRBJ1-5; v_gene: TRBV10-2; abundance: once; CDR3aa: CASRDNNQPQHF; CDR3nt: TGCGCCAGCAGGGACAACAATCAGCCCCAGCATTTT
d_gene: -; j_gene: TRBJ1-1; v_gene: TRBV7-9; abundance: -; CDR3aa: CASSPPRGSDTEAFF; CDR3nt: TGTGCCAGCAGTCCCCCTCGGGGGAGTGACACTGAAGCTTTCTTT